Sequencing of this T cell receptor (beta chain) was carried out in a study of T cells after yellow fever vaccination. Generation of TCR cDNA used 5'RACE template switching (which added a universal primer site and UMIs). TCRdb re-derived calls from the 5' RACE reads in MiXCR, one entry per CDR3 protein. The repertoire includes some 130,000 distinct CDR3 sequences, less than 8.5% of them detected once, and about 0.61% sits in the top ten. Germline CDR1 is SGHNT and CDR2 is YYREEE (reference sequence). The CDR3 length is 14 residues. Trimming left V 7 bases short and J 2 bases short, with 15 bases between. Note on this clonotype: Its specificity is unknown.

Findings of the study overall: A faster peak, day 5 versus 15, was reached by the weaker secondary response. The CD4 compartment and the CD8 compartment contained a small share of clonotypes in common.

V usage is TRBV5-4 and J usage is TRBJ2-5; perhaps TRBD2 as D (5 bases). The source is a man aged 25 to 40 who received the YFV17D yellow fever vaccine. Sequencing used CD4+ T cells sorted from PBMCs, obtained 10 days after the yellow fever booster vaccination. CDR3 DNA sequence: TGTGCCAGCGGCACTGGTAGAGGGCAAGAGACCCAGTACTTC. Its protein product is CASGTGRGQETQYF.